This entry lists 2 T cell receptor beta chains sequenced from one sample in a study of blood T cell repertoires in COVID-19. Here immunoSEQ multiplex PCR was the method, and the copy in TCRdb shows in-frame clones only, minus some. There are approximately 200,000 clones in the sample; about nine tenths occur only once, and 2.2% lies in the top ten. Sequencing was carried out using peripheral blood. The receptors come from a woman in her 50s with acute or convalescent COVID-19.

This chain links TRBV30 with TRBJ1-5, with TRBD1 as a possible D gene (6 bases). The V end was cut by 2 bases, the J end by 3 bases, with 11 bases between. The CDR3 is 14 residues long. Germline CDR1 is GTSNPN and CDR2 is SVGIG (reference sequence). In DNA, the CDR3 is TGTGCCTGGAGTCCCGGACAGTACAATCAGCCCCAGCATTTT. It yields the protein CAWSPGQYNQPQHF.

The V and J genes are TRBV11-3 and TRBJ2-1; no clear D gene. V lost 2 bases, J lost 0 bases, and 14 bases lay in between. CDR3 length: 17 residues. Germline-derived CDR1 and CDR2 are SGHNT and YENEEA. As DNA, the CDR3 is TGTGCCAGCAGCTTATTAAATTCGCGGAGCTCCTACAATGAGCAGTTCTTC. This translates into CASSLLNSRSSYNEQFF. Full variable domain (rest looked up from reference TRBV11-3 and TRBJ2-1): EAGVVQSPRYKIIEKKQPVAFWCNPISGHNTLYWYLQNLGQGPELLIRYENEEAVDDSQLPKDRFSAERLKGVDSTLKIQPAELGDSAVYLCASSLLNSRSSYNEQFFGPGTRLTVL.